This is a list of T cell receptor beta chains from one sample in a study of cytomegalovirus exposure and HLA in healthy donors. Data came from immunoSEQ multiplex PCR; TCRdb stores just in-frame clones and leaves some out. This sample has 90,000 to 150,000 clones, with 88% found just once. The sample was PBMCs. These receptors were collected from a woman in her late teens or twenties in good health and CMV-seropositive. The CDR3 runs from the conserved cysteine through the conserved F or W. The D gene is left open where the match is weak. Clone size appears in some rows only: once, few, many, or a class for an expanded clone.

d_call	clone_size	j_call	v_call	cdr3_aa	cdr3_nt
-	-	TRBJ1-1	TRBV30	CAWERQPNTEAFF	TGTGCCTGGGAAAGACAGCCGAACACTGAAGCTTTCTTT
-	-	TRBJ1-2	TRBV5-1	CASSPQGEVLYGYTF	TGCGCCAGCAGCCCCCAGGGTGAAGTGCTATATGGCTACACCTTC
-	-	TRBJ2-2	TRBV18	CASSPPGSPNTGELFF	TGTGCCAGCTCACCACCAGGGAGCCCGAACACCGGGGAGCTGTTTTTT
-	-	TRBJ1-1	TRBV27	CASSLGSASGPDTEAFF	TGTGCCAGCAGTTTAGGATCCGCGTCAGGGCCGGACACTGAAGCTTTCTTT
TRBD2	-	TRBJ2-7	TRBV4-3	CASSPLAGTYEQYF	TGCGCCAGCAGCCCCTTAGCGGGAACCTACGAGCAGTACTTC
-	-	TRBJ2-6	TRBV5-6	CASSPGFGANVLTF	TGTGCCAGCAGCCCCGGGTTTGGGGCCAACGTCCTGACTTTC
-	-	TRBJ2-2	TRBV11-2	CASSLGGGSNTGELFF	TGTGCCAGCAGCTTAGGAGGGGGTTCGAACACCGGGGAGCTGTTTTTT
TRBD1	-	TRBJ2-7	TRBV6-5	CATRQGAYEQYF	TGTGCCACAAGACAGGGGGCTTACGAGCAGTACTTC
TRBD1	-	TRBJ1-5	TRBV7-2	CASRDDRAHQPQHF	TGTGCCAGCAGGGATGACAGGGCGCATCAGCCCCAGCATTTT
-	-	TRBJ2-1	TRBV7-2	CASSIAERNEQFF	TGTGCCAGCAGCATAGCGGAGAGAAATGAGCAGTTCTTC
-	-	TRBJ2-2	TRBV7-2	CASSLGQPSTGELFF	TGTGCCAGCAGCCTCGGACAGCCTAGCACCGGGGAGCTGTTTTTT
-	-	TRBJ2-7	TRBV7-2	CASSKGASGYEQYF	TGTGCCAGCAGCAAGGGGGCTAGCGGGTACGAGCAGTACTTC
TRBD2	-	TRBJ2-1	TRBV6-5	CASSLRGVYNEQFF	TGTGCCAGCAGTCTGCGGGGGGTATACAATGAGCAGTTCTTC
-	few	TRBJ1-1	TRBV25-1	CASSEYQNTEAFF	TGTGCCAGCAGTGAATATCAGAACACTGAAGCTTTCTTT
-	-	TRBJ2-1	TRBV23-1	CASSQSSPLNEQFF	TGCGCCAGCAGTCAATCGTCCCCCCTGAATGAGCAGTTCTTC
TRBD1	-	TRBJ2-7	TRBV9	CASSVTVTGEYEQYF	TGTGCCAGCAGCGTAACGGTTACAGGGGAATACGAGCAGTACTTC
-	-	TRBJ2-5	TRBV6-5	CASNPPQNF	TGTGCCAGCAACCCCCCCCAGAACTTC
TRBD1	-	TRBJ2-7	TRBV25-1	CASRPAPGTGGANYEQYF	TGTGCCAGCAGACCCGCCCCCGGGACAGGGGGCGCAAACTACGAGCAGTACTTC
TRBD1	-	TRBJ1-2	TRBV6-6	CASSYSDRGPNYGYTF	TGTGCCAGCAGTTACTCGGACAGGGGCCCAAACTATGGCTACACCTTC
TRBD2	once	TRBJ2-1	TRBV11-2	CASRSPSGSNEQFF	TGTGCCAGCAGAAGCCCTAGCGGGAGTAATGAGCAGTTCTTC
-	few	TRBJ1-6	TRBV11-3	CASSHSYNSPLHF	TGTGCCAGCAGCCACAGCTATAATTCACCCCTCCACTTT
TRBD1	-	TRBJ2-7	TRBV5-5	CASSQGGLSSYEQYF	TGTGCCAGCAGCCAAGGGGGCTTGAGCTCCTACGAGCAGTACTTC
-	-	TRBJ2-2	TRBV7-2	CASSARRTGELFF	TGTGCCAGCAGCGCGCGGAGGACCGGGGAGCTGTTTTTT
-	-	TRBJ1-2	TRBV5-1	CASSLDVQGTGYTF	TGCGCCAGCAGCTTGGATGTGCAGGGGACAGGCTACACCTTC
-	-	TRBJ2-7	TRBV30	CAWNPGQGTSYEQYF	TGTGCCTGGAACCCTGGGCAGGGTACTTCCTACGAGCAGTACTTC
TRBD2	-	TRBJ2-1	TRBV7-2	CASSVIAGGPLNEQFF	TGTGCCAGCAGCGTAATAGCGGGAGGGCCCCTGAATGAGCAGTTCTTC
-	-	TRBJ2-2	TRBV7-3	CASSPTPGLATGELFF	TGTGCCAGCAGCCCCACACCGGGACTTGCCACCGGGGAGCTGTTTTTT
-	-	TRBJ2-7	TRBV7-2	CASSISGSPYEQYF	TGTGCCAGCAGCATTAGCGGATCCCCCTACGAGCAGTACTTC
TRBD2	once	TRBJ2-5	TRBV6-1	CASSELAGGPQETQYF	TGTGCCAGCAGTGAATTAGCGGGAGGCCCCCAAGAGACCCAGTACTTC
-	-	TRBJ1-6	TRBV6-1	CASSEAYGGGSPLHF	TGTGCCAGCAGTGAAGCGTATGGCGGCGGATCACCCCTCCACTTT
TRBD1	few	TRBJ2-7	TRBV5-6	CASSWDSYEQYF	TGTGCCAGCAGCTGGGACAGCTACGAGCAGTACTTC
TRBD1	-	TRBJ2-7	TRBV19	CASSMGQHYEQYF	TGTGCCAGTAGTATGGGACAGCACTACGAGCAGTACTTC
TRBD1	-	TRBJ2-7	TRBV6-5	CASRPGTGNYEQYF	TGTGCCAGCAGACCCGGGACAGGGAATTACGAGCAGTACTTC
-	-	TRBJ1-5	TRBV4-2	CASSQEGGVGNQPQHF	TGTGCCAGCAGCCAAGAAGGGGGAGTAGGCAATCAGCCCCAGCATTTT
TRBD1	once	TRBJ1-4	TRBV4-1	CASSPMTGRSEKLFF	TGCGCCAGCAGCCCTATGACAGGGAGGAGCGAAAAACTGTTTTTT
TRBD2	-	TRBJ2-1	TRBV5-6	CASSFPGLADYNEQFF	TGTGCCAGCAGCTTTCCTGGACTAGCGGACTACAATGAGCAGTTCTTC
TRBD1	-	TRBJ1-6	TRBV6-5	CASRGQGNSPLHF	TGTGCCAGCAGGGGACAGGGGAATTCACCCCTCCACTTT
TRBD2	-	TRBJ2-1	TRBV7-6	CASSPRTSGGVSSYNEQFF	TGTGCCAGCAGCCCCCGGACTAGCGGGGGGGTGAGCTCCTACAATGAGCAGTTCTTC